The 9 T cell receptor beta chains below were found in one sample sequenced in a study of control samples from healthy donors and cancer patients. Here immunoSEQ multiplex PCR was the method, and the copy in TCRdb shows in-frame clones only, minus some. This sample yields approximately 97,000 clones, of which around four fifths are seen a single time; approximately 20% belongs to the top ten. Source material: blood. These receptors originate from a man aged 25 to 40 in good health.

V gene TRBV5-1 combines with J gene TRBJ2-3; 9 positions match TRBD1. Per the germline V gene, CDR1 is SGHRS and CDR2 is YFSETQ. With V trimmed by 4 bases and J by 4 bases, 10 bases remained unmatched. This CDR3 region has 16 residues. Written as DNA, the CDR3 is TGCGCCAGCAGCAACCGGGACAGGGTACCTGCAGATACGCAGTATTTT. Its translation: CASSNRDRVPADTQYF.

This sequence joins TRBV5-1 and TRBJ1-1, with 8 bases lining up with TRBD1. J was trimmed by 4 bases and V by 5 bases; bases with no gene match: 4. Germline loops: CDR1 SGHRS, CDR2 YFSETQ. The CDR3 totals 13 residues. This CDR3 reads CASRQDRGTEAFF. CDR3 in DNA: TGCGCCAGCAGACAAGACAGGGGCACTGAAGCTTTCTTT.

The V and J genes are TRBV18 and TRBJ2-3; D is ambiguous. V was cut by 0 bases and J by 0 bases, with 4 bases left in between. The V gene's germline CDR1 is KGHSH and CDR2 LQKENI. This CDR3 region has 14 residues. CDR3 bases: TGTGCCAGCTCACCACCGATCAGCACAGATACGCAGTATTTT. The encoded protein is CASSPPISTDTQYF.

The J gene is TRBJ1-3, the V gene TRBV14, with D possibly matching TRBD1 (5 bases). Trimming cost V 0 bases and J 3 bases, with 6 bases left between them. CDR3 size: 14 residues. From germline, CDR1 is SGHDN and CDR2 FVKESK. The CDR3 DNA reads TGTGCCAGCAGCCAAGAGACAGTTGGAAACACCATATATTTT. Residues: CASSQETVGNTIYF.

CDR3 sequence (DNA): TGTGCCAGCAGCTTCGCCAGGGGAGATAATTCACCCCTCCACTTT. Translated, it gives CASSFARGDNSPLHF. V usage is TRBV5-4 and J usage is TRBJ1-6, with D tentatively TRBD1 (6 bases). V dropped 2 bases and J dropped 5 bases, with 11 bases sitting between them. The CDR3 is 15 amino acids. From germline, CDR1 is SGHNT and CDR2 YYREEE (reference sequence).

The chain links TRBV2 to TRBJ2-3; D is ambiguous. Germline V gene lookup returns CDR1 SNHLY and CDR2 FYNNEI. Trimming shortened V by 4 bases and J by 2 bases, and 1 base separated the two germline ends. The CDR3 is made up of 11 amino acids. The CDR3 is CASSVTDTQYF. CDR3 bases: TGTGCCAGCAGTGTCACAGATACGCAGTATTTT.

The chain is built from TRBV28 and TRBJ1-6; D remains unclear. This CDR3 spans 13 amino acids. Trimming stripped 8 bases from V and 8 bases from J, with 13 bases between. Germline V gene lookup returns CDR1 MDHEN and CDR2 SYDVKM. CDR3 in amino acids: CASGRMNYSPLHF. CDR3 nucleotide sequence: TGTGCCAGCGGCCGAATGAACTATTCACCCCTCCACTTT.

The V and J genes are TRBV14 and TRBJ1-6; unclear D gene. Per germline, CDR1 SGHDN and CDR2 FVKESK. Trimming pared 2 bases from V and 6 bases from J, leaving 8 bases between. The CDR3 covers 14 residues. The CDR3 coding sequence is TGTGCCAGCAGCCAAACAGTAGTTAATTCACCCCTCCACTTT. Translated: CASSQTVVNSPLHF.

CDR3 sequence: CASSDPSRVTIAKNIQYF. The DNA of the CDR3 is TGTGCCAGCAGTGACCCCTCTCGGGTCACAATAGCCAAAAACATTCAGTACTTC. V is TRBV6-4 and J is TRBJ2-4; D is unclear. The CDR3 totals 18 residues. Trimming cost V 2 bases and J 0 bases, with 17 bases left between them. CDR1 and CDR2 from the germline V gene are MRHNA and SNTAGT.